These 14 T cell receptor beta chains share one sample of origin, sequenced in a study of PD-L1 blockade in urothelial cancer. Time point noted: peripheral blood 6 weeks after treatment start. Only in-frame clones appear in the TCRdb table, and some are missing; sequencing was by immunoSEQ multiplex PCR. The table lists roughly 100,000 clones, roughly 85% of them singletons. The source was PBMCs, collected around atezolizumab (anti-PD-L1) treatment. These receptors were obtained from a man in his sixties or seventies with urothelial cancer.

This clone was seen a single time. The chain is built from TRBV7-6 and TRBJ1-6; D unresolved. V lost 2 bases and J lost 5, with 19 bases in between. Germline CDR1 reads SGHVS; CDR2 reads FNYEAQ. This CDR3 has 18 amino acids. The CDR3 DNA reads TGTGCCAGCAGCTTATTTCCCCGGTCCTCTAATAATAATTCACCCCTCCACTTT. Translation gives CASSLFPRSSNNNSPLHF.

CDR3 DNA: TGTGCCAGCAGCCCCTCCCCCGGGACATCCTCCTACAATGAGCAGTTCTTC. Protein sequence: CASSPSPGTSSYNEQFF. V is TRBV9 and J is TRBJ2-1; D possibly corresponds to TRBD1 (6 bases). Trimming left V 4 bases short and J 0 bases short, with 17 bases between. The CDR3 covers 17 residues. Germline CDR1 and CDR2: SGDLS and YYNGEE.

This chain uses TRBV18 with TRBJ1-5, with 7 bases fitting TRBD1. The CDR3 runs to 14 residues. V lost 3 bases, J lost 5 bases, and 4 bases stayed unmatched. The germline CDR1 and CDR2 sequences are KGHSH and LQKENI. This CDR3 is CASSPTDRDQPQHF. The DNA for the CDR3 is TGTGCCAGCTCACCTACTGACAGGGATCAGCCCCAGCATTTT. Supplemented by reference TRBV18 and TRBJ1-5, the full variable domain reads NAGVMQNPRHLVRRRGQEARLRCSPMKGHSHVYWYRQLPEEGLKFMVYLQKENIIDESGMPKERFSAEFPKEGPSILRIQQVVRGDSAAYFCASSPTDRDQPQHFGDGTRLSIL.

The chain employs TRBV11-3 and TRBJ2-1, with TRBD2 matching over 9 bases. V lost 6 bases and J lost 5; bases outside the gene matches: 5. Germline V lookup: CDR1 SGHNT, CDR2 YENEEA. The CDR3 is 14 amino acids. CDR3 region: CASRLEREDNEQFF. CDR3 sequence (DNA): TGTGCCAGCAGACTCGAGCGGGAGGACAATGAGCAGTTCTTC.

The genes are TRBV7-6 and TRBJ2-2; perhaps TRBD2 as D (5 bases). V lost 5 bases and J 3 bases, leaving 13 bases between the germline ends. The CDR3 runs 15 residues. Germline CDR1 reads SGHVS; CDR2 reads FNYEAQ. The CDR3 reads CASSLRVRDTGELFF. For the CDR3, the DNA is TGTGCCAGCAGCCTACGCGTGAGGGACACCGGGGAGCTGTTTTTT.

This clone has only a few counts. The chain combines TRBV23-1 with TRBJ2-7, with 10 bases aligning to TRBD2. TRBV23-1 is flagged as an ORF with uncertain function. Unmatched junction bases numbered 5, after V lost 7 bases and J lost 8 bases. The CDR3 spans 12 residues. CDR3 amino acids: CASTSGRAKQYF. CDR3 bases: TGCGCCAGCACCAGCGGGAGGGCCAAGCAGTACTTC.

This clone was detected a few times. The chain uses TRBV27 and TRBJ2-1; a possible D gene is TRBD2 (6 bases). CDR3 length equals 16 residues. The V and J ends lost 3 bases and 7 bases respectively, with 19 bases between them. Germline CDR1 reads MNHEY; CDR2 reads SMNVEV (reference sequence). In DNA, the CDR3 is TGTGCCAGCAGTTTGGCGCTCTTCGGGAGAGGAAATGAGCAGTTCTTC. This codes for CASSLALFGRGNEQFF.

The chain carries TRBV9 and TRBJ2-6; the D is unclear. CDR1 SGDLS and CDR2 YYNGEE come from the germline V gene. The CDR3 contains 14 residues. V was clipped by 4 bases and J by 0 bases, with 5 bases between them. The CDR3 region is CASSYISGANVLTF. The CDR3 DNA reads as TGTGCCAGCAGCTATATCTCTGGGGCCAACGTCCTGACTTTC.

The chain carries TRBV4-3 and TRBJ2-1; 7 bases align to TRBD2. Germline trimming cut 0 bases from V and 9 bases from J; bases unmatched to any gene: 14. Germline V gene data show CDR1 as LGHNA and CDR2 as YSLEER. The CDR3 runs 17 residues. DNA for the CDR3: TGCGCCAGCAGCCAAGATTATGGGGCTAGCGGCTCCGGTGAGCAGTTCTTC. Residues: CASSQDYGASGSGEQFF.

The V gene is TRBV9, the J gene TRBJ2-7; 9 bases agree with TRBD1. The germline V gene has CDR1 SGDLS and CDR2 YYNGEE. The length of the CDR3 is 15 residues. The V segment lost 0 bases and the J segment 2 bases; nucleotides outside the gene matches: 3. Here the CDR3 reads CASSVGWTGAYEQYF. CDR3 nucleotide sequence: TGTGCCAGCAGCGTAGGTTGGACAGGGGCCTACGAGCAGTACTTC.

V usage is TRBV2 and J usage is TRBJ2-1, with a possible D match to TRBD2 (6 bases). The CDR3 runs 16 residues. The V gene lost 1 base and the J gene lost 6 bases, with 16 bases spanning the gap. Per the germline V gene, CDR1 is SNHLY and CDR2 is FYNNEI. CDR3 protein: CASSEGGLAYRNEQFF. Written as DNA, the CDR3 is TGTGCCAGCAGTGAAGGTGGTCTAGCGTATCGCAATGAGCAGTTCTTC.

The chain couples TRBV6-1 to TRBJ1-5; no clear D. The CDR3 is 14 amino acids. Germline V lookup: CDR1 MNHNS, CDR2 SASEGT. V gave up 1 base and J gave up 3 bases, with 7 bases separating them. The CDR3 DNA follows: TGTGCCAGCAGTGAAGGGAGCTACAATCAGCCCCAGCATTTT. This translates into CASSEGSYNQPQHF.

The V gene is TRBV7-8, the J gene TRBJ2-2; 10 bases map to TRBD1. Trimming cost V 5 bases and J 5 bases; bases outside gene matches: 8. Germline V gene data show CDR1 as SGHVS and CDR2 as FQNEAQ. This CDR3 is built from 16 residues. The CDR3 spells CASSTDRGLGTGELFF. CDR3 sequence (DNA): TGTGCCAGCAGCACCGACAGGGGGCTTGGGACCGGGGAGCTGTTTTTT.

The V and J genes are TRBV6-6 and TRBJ1-5; maybe TRBD1 (6 bases). This CDR3 has 15 residues. Germline assignment: CDR1 MNHNY and CDR2 SVGAGI (reference sequence). V lost 0 bases and J 6 bases, leaving 12 bases between the germline ends. The CDR3 nucleotides read TGTGCCAGCAGTTACTCGATCCAAGGGGGTCAGCCCCAGCATTTT. Its protein is CASSYSIQGGQPQHF.